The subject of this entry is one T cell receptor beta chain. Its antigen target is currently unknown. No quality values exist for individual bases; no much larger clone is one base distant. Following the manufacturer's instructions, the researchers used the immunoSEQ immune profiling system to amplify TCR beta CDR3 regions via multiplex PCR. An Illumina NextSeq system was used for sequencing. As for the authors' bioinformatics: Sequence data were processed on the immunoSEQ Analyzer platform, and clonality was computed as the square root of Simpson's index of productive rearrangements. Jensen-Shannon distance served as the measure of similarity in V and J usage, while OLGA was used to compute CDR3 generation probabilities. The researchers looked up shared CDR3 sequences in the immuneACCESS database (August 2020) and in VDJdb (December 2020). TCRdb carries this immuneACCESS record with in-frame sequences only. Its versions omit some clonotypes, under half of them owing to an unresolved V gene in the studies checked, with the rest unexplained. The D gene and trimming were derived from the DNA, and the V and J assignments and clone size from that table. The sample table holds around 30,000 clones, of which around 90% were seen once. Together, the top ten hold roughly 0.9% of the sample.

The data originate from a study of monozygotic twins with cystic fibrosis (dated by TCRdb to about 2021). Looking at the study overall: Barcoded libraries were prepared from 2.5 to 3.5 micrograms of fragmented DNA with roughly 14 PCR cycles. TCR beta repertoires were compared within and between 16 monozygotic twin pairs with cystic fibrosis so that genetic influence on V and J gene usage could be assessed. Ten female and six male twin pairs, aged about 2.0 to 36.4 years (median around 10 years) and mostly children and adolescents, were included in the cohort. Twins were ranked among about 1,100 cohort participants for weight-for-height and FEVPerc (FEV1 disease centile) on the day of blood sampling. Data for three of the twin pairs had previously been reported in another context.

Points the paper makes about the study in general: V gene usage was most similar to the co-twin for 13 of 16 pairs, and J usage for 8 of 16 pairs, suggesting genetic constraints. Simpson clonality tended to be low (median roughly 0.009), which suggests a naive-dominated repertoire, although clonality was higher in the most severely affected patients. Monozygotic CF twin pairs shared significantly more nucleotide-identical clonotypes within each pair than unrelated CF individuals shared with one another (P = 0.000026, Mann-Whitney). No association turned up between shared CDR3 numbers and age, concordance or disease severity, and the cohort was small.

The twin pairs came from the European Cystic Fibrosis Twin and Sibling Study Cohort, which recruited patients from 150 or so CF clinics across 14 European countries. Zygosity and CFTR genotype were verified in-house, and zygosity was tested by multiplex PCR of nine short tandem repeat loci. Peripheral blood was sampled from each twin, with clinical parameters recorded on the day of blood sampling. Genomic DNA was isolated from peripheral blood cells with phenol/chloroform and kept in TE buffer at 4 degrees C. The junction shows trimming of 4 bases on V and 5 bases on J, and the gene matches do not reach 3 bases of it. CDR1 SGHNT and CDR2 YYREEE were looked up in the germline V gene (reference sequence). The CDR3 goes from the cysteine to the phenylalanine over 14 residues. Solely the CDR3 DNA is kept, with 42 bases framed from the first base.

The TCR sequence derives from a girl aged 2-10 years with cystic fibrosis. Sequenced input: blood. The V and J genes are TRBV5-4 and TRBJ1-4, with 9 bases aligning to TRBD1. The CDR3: CASSETGGNEKLFF. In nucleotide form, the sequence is TGTGCCAGCAGCGAGACAGGGGGGAATGAAAAACTGTTTTTT.